This T cell receptor beta chain came from a study of shared clonotypes between healthy human individuals. Study-wide background: Two women and a few men aged 18 to 49 served as donors.

CDR1 and CDR2 (germline): SGHTS, YDEGEE. The CDR3 runs 17 residues. Trimming took 4 bases from V and 5 from J, leaving 22 bases between them. Every immunoSEQ plate was one replicate of a subset's evenly spread DNA. Authors' processing steps: ImmunoSEQ output held junction-only sequences without quality scores, so filtering differed. Assay: immunoSEQ multiplex PCR; the TCRdb copy retains only in-frame clones and omits some. Clonal size and the V and J genes are those of that table, whereas D and trimming came from the DNA. Among around 100,000 clones listed, around 71% were seen once. Regarding the study as a whole: It was expected that sequencing depth would affect clonotype sharing among donors.

In regard to this clone: Its antigen is as yet unknown.

Source material: memory CD8+ T cells sorted from blood. Subset specified: CD45RO+ cells pooled with CCR7-negative TemRA cells. J is TRBJ1-5 and V is TRBV5-8; tentative D call: TRBD1 (6 bases). The clonotype comes from a woman aged 25 to 39 in good health. This CDR3 reads CASSERGVGVLDQPQHF. CDR3 sequence (DNA): TGTGCCAGCAGCGAAAGGGGGGTGGGGGTTTTGGATCAGCCCCAGCATTTT.